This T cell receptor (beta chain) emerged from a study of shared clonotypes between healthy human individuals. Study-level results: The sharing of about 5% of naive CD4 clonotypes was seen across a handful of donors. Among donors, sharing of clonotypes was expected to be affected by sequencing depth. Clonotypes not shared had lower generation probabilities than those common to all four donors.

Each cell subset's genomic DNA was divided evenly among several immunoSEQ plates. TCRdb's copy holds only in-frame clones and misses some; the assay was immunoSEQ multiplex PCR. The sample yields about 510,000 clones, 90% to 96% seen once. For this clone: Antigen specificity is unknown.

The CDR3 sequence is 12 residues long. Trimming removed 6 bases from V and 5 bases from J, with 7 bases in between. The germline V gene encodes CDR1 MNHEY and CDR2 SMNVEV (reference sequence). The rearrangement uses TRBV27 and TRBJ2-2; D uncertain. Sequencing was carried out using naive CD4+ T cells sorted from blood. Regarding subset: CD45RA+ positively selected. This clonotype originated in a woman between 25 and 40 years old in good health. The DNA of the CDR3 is TGTGCCAGCAGACCCCTTACCGGGGAGCTGTTTTTT. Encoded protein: CASRPLTGELFF.